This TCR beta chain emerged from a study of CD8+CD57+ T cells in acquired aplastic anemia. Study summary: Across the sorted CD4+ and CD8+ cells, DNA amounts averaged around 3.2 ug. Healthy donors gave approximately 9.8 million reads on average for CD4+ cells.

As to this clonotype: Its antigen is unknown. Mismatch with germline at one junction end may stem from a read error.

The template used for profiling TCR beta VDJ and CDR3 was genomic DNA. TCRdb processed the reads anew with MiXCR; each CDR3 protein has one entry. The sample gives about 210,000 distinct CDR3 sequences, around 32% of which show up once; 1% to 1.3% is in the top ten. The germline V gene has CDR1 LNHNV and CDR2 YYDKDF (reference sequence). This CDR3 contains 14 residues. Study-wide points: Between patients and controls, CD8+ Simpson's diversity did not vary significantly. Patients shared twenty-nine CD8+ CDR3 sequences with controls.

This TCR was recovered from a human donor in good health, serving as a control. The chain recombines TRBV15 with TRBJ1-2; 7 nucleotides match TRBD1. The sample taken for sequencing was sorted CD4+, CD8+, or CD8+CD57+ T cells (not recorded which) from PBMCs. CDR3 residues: CATSRGTASYDYTF. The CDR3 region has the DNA TGCGCCACCAGCAGAGGGACAGCCAGCTATGACTACACCTTC. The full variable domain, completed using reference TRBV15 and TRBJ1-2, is DAMVIQNPRYQVTQFGKPVTLSCSQTLNHNVMYWYQQKSSQAPKLLFHYYDKDFNNEADTPDNFQSRRPNTSFCFLDIRSPGLGDTAMYLCATSRGTASYDYTFGSGTRLTVV.